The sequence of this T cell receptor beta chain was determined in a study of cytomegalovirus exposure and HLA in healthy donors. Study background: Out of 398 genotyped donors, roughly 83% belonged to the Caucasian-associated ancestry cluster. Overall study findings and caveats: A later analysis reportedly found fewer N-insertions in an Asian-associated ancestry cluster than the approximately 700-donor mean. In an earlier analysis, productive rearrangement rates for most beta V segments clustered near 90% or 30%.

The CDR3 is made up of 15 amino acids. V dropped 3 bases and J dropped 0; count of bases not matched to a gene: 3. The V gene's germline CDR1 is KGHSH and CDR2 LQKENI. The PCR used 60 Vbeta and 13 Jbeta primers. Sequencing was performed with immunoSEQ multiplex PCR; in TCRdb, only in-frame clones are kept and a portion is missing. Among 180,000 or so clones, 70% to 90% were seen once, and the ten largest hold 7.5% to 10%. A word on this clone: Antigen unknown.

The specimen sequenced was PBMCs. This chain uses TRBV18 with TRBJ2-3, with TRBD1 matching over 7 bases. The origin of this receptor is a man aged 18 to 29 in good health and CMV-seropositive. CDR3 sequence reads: CASSPGQVSTDTQYF. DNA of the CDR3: TGTGCCAGCTCACCCGGACAGGTTAGCACAGATACGCAGTATTTT.